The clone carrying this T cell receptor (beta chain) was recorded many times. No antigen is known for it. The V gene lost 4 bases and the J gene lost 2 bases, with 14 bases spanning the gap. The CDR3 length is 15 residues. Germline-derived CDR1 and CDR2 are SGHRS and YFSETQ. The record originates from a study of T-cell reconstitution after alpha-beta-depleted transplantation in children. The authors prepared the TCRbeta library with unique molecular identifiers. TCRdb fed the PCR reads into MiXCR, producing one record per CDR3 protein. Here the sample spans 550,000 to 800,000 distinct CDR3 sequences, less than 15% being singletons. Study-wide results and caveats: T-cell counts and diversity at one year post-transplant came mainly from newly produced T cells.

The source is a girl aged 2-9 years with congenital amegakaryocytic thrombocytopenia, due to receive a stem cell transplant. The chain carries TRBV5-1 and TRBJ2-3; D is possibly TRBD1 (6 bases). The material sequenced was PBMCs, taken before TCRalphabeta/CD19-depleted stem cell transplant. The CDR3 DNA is TGCGCCAGCAGCCTCCGGGACATGCCCACAGATACGCAGTATTTT. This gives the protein CASSLRDMPTDTQYF.